These 14 T cell receptor beta chains were sequenced from one sample in a study of cytotoxic CD8 clonotypes in ibrutinib-treated CLL. TCRdb's copy holds only in-frame clones and misses some; the assay was immunoSEQ multiplex PCR. The table includes about 45,000 clones, approximately 70% detected once. The sequencing used PBMCs, collected after 24 months of ibrutinib treatment. The receptors here all came from a human donor with chronic lymphocytic leukemia.

The rearrangement joins TRBV5-1 to TRBJ2-7; TRBD2 might be the D (6 bases). There are 16 residues in the CDR3. V was trimmed by 3 bases and J by 0 bases, leaving 16 bases between them. Germline V gives CDR1 SGHRS, CDR2 YFSETQ. The CDR3 protein is CASSSGVQRSSYEQYF. The CDR3 DNA reads TGCGCCAGCAGCTCGGGGGTCCAGCGGAGCTCCTACGAGCAGTACTTC.

This chain uses TRBV11-2 with TRBJ1-5, with D unresolved. V was cut by 3 bases and J by 0 bases, with 6 bases left in between. This CDR3 comprises 14 residues. The germline CDR1 and CDR2 sequences are SGHAT and FQNNGV. The CDR3 protein is CASSLTHSNQPQHF. For the CDR3, the DNA is TGTGCCAGCAGCTTGACACATAGCAATCAGCCCCAGCATTTT. The full variable domain, in which reference TRBV11-2 and TRBJ1-5 provide the parts outside the CDR3, is EAGVAQSPRYKIIEKRQSVAFWCNPISGHATLYWYQQILGQGPKLLIQFQNNGVVDDSQLPKDRFSAERLKGVDSTLKIQPAKLEDSAVYLCASSLTHSNQPQHFGDGTRLSIL.

The chain is built from TRBV4-2 and TRBJ1-4, with D maybe TRBD1 (5 bases). This CDR3 contains 16 residues. Trimming left V 0 bases short and J 5 bases short, with 13 bases between. The germline V gene encodes CDR1 LGHNA and CDR2 YNFKEQ. In DNA, the CDR3 is TGTGCCAGCAGCCAAGATCGTACGGGGGGGAATGAAAAACTGTTTTTT. It is translated as CASSQDRTGGNEKLFF.

This clone was detected a few times. Here the CDR3 reads CAWSELGTSAAYNEQFF. For the CDR3, the DNA is TGTGCCTGGAGTGAGCTCGGGACTAGCGCCGCCTACAATGAGCAGTTCTTC. The rearrangement links TRBV30 to TRBJ2-1; the match to TRBD2 covers 10 bases. The length of the CDR3 is 17 residues. Germline CDR1 is GTSNPN and CDR2 is SVGIG (reference sequence). The ends lost 1 base at V and 2 bases at J; junction bases unmatched: 8.

This clone was seen a handful of times. The V gene is TRBV25-1, the J gene TRBJ2-5; TRBD2 is a possible D gene (6 bases). Trimming took off 1 base at V and 5 bases at J, with 11 bases between the two ends. The CDR3 is made up of 14 amino acids. Looked up from germline, CDR1 is MGHDK and CDR2 is SYGVNS. The CDR3 DNA sequence: TGTGCCAGCAGTGAATCACGTGGGAGGGAGACCCAGTACTTC. Amino acid sequence: CASSESRGRETQYF.

This clone was picked up many times. The V and J genes are TRBV2 and TRBJ2-7, with D unclear. V lost 2 bases, J lost 4 bases, and 3 bases lay in between. There are 11 residues in the CDR3. Germline values: CDR1 SNHLY, CDR2 FYNNEI. CDR3 region: CASSELYEQYF. CDR3 bases: TGTGCCAGCAGTGAATTATACGAGCAGTACTTC.

This sequence joins TRBV9 and TRBJ2-3, with TRBD2 matching 9 bases. The CDR3 runs to 16 residues. The germline V gene encodes CDR1 SGDLS and CDR2 YYNGEE. Trimming cost V 4 bases and J 3 bases; bases outside gene matches: 9. CDR3 residues: CASSLTLAGRTDTQYF. The CDR3 DNA follows: TGTGCCAGCAGCCTGACTCTAGCGGGGAGAACAGATACGCAGTATTTT.

This clone occurred a few times. The chain combines TRBV7-9 with TRBJ1-1; D gene ambiguous. The CDR3 length is 16 residues. CDR1 and CDR2 from the germline V gene are SEHNR and FQNEAQ (reference sequence). Trimming took off 1 base at V and 6 bases at J, with 18 bases between the two ends. The CDR3 reads CASSLEGQWRSAEAFF. CDR3 DNA: TGTGCCAGCAGCTTAGAAGGCCAATGGCGGTCAGCTGAAGCTTTCTTT.

J is TRBJ1-6 and V is TRBV4-1; a possible D gene is TRBD1 (6 bases). The V and J ends lost 4 bases and 11 bases respectively, with 12 bases between them. This CDR3 has 13 amino acids. The V gene's germline CDR1 is MGHRA and CDR2 YSYEKL. CDR3 nucleotides: TGCGCCAGCAGCCTTGGACAGACTGCACCCCTCCACTTT. This gives the protein CASSLGQTAPLHF.

This clone has just one count. The gene calls are TRBV21-1 and TRBJ2-1; the D call in the table, TRBD2, was not verified against the DNA. TRBV21-1 is flagged as a pseudogene. The CDR3 loop spans 15 amino acids. The CDR3 is CASSIQRGGVDEQFF. The CDR3 DNA reads as TGTGCCAGCAGCATCCAGCGGGGGGGCGTCGATGAGCAGTTCTTC.

The table lists this clone with a few counts. This sequence joins TRBV27 and TRBJ2-6; 12 bases line up with TRBD2. V gave up 5 bases and J gave up 2 bases; unmatched junction bases: 19. This CDR3 comprises 22 residues. CDR1 MNHEY and CDR2 SMNVEV come from the germline V gene (reference sequence). CDR3 DNA sequence: TGTGCCAGCAGTCGACAGGGCACTTTGACTAGCGGGAGTAGAACTGGGGCCAACGTCCTGACTTTC. Its translation: CASSRQGTLTSGSRTGANVLTF. Looking up the rest from reference TRBV27 and TRBJ2-6 gives the full variable domain: EAQVTQNPRYLITVTGKKLTVTCSQNMNHEYMSWYRQDPGLGLRQIYYSMNVEVTDKGDVPEGYKVSRKEKRNFPLILESPSPNQTSLYFCASSRQGTLTSGSRTGANVLTFGAGSRLTVL.

This clone was counted between two and nine times. This chain links TRBV2 with TRBJ2-7; 10 positions match TRBD1. Per germline, CDR1 SNHLY and CDR2 FYNNEI. This CDR3 spans 13 amino acids. V dropped 7 bases and J dropped 5; count of bases not matched to a gene: 5. CDR3 loop: CASTSTGGHEQYF. CDR3 coding DNA: TGTGCCAGCACCTCGACAGGGGGCCACGAGCAGTACTTC.

A few counts support this clone. The chain carries TRBV9 and TRBJ1-5; possible D gene TRBD1, 5 bases. This CDR3 comprises 13 residues. Trimming took 3 bases from V and 7 from J, leaving 11 bases between them. From germline, CDR1 is SGDLS and CDR2 YYNGEE. CDR3: CASSALDSQPQHF. Written as DNA, the CDR3 is TGTGCCAGCAGCGCCCTCGACAGCCAGCCCCAGCATTTT.

The chain carries TRBV28 and TRBJ2-1; 9 bases line up with TRBD2. Germline V gives CDR1 MDHEN, CDR2 SYDVKM. The CDR3 runs 15 residues. Losses at the gene ends were 4 bases for V and 4 bases for J; bases not matched to a gene: 5. The CDR3 loop reads CASSSSGKVYNEQFF. The DNA of the CDR3 is TGTGCCAGCAGTTCTAGCGGGAAGGTGTACAATGAGCAGTTCTTC.